The source of this TCR beta chain is a study of response to subunit inactivated influenza vaccine. TCRdb re-called the RT-PCR reads with MiXCR, one entry per CDR3 protein. The sample comprises more than 550,000 distinct CDR3 sequences, 10% to 15% of which are singletons, and 10% to 13% rests with the top ten. Notes on this clonotype: Its antigen is not known.

The germline V gene encodes CDR1 LGHDT and CDR2 YNNKEL (reference sequence). The CDR3 has 16 residues. The V gene lost 1 base and the J gene lost 7 bases, with 17 bases spanning the gap. General observations from the study: Authors suggested each seasonal flu vaccination may recruit only limited numbers of new T cells.

This sequence joins TRBV3-1 and TRBJ2-1, with a weak D call TRBD2 (6 bases). This clonotype was sampled from a man aged 50 or older who received an inactivated influenza vaccine. The sample was PBMCs from blood, taken on the day of vaccination. The CDR3 DNA is TGTGCCAGCAGCCAAGTAGAGGCGGGATGGGGAAATGAGCAGTTCTTC. This translates into CASSQVEAGWGNEQFF.